The 10 T cell receptor beta chains in this list originate from one sample, sequenced in a study of vaccination and CD4 T cells after COVID-19. The Oncomine TCR Beta short-read assay sequenced DNA from cultured CD4+ T cells. TCRdb re-called the PCR reads with MiXCR, one entry per CDR3 protein. The top ten clones hold roughly 7.9% of a sample with approximately 19,000 distinct CDR3 sequences, roughly three fifths of them seen once. Noted treatment: approximately 9-day PBMC culture with coronavirus spike peptide pools or control peptides (ViraFEST assay). These receptors have no known antigen. Sequencing was performed on CD4+ T cells from blood, cultured in vitro. The source of these receptors is a human donor who had recovered from COVID-19.

The chain recombines TRBV10-3 with TRBJ1-4; 10 nucleotides align to TRBD1. Germline values: CDR1 ENHRY, CDR2 SYGVKD. After removal of 2 bases from V and 6 bases from J, the junction contained 3 bases not matched to a gene. This CDR3 contains 15 residues. The CDR3 region is CAISERGTGDEKLFF. Written as DNA, the CDR3 is TGTGCCATCAGTGAGAGGGGGACAGGGGATGAAAAACTGTTTTTT.

This chain links TRBV7-8 with TRBJ2-4, with a weak D call TRBD2 (5 bases). The germline V gene encodes CDR1 SGHVS and CDR2 FQNEAQ. The V gene lost 5 bases and the J gene lost 0 bases, with 14 bases spanning the gap. The CDR3 covers 16 residues. The CDR3: CASSGWGELAKNIQYF. CDR3 bases: TGTGCCAGCAGCGGCTGGGGAGAACTAGCCAAAAACATTCAGTACTTC.

This clonotype was found a few times. The CDR3, as DNA: TGTGCCAGCAGTTTAGGACAGGCCACTAACTATGGCTACACCTTC. It yields the protein CASSLGQATNYGYTF. V and J are TRBV12-3 or TRBV12-4 and TRBJ1-2, with a weak D call TRBD1 (6 bases). The V end lost 1 base, the J end lost 0 bases, and 9 bases lay between the germline ends. The CDR3 runs 15 residues.

The chain joins TRBV6-5 to TRBJ2-3; 9 positions match TRBD2. CDR1 and CDR2 (germline): MNHEY, SVGAGI. Trimming at V came to 2 bases and at J to 1 base, leaving 1 base not matched to a gene. This CDR3 has 15 amino acids. CDR3 sequence (DNA): TGTGCCAGCAGTTACGGACTAGCGCGCACAGATACGCAGTATTTT. Protein sequence: CASSYGLARTDTQYF.

The V call is TRBV24-1, the J call TRBJ2-7, with D tentatively TRBD2 (6 bases). This CDR3 is built from 17 residues. Germline V gene sequence: CDR1 KGHDR, CDR2 SFDVKD. V lost 3 bases, J lost 5 bases, and 22 bases lay in between. CDR3 amino acids: CATSDAGDLARPHEQYF. CDR3 sequence (DNA): TGTGCCACCAGTGATGCCGGAGATCTAGCGCGGCCCCACGAGCAGTACTTC.

The chain recombines TRBV27 with TRBJ1-2; TRBD1 aligns across 10 bases. Germline V gives CDR1 MNHEY, CDR2 SMNVEV (reference sequence). The CDR3 totals 15 residues. V lost 5 bases and J lost 8; bases outside the gene matches: 11. The CDR3 sequence: CASSLQGTGDRGYTF. In DNA, the CDR3 is TGTGCCAGCAGTCTGCAAGGGACAGGGGATCGGGGCTACACCTTC.

The gene calls are TRBV7-9 and TRBJ2-3; TRBD2 aligns across 8 bases. Germline CDR1 reads SEHNR; CDR2 reads FQNEAQ (reference sequence). The CDR3 has 15 amino acids. Trimming took 1 base from V and 5 from J; bases not matched to a gene: 5. The chain's CDR3 is CASSLGVLAGDTQYF. The CDR3 coding sequence is TGTGCCAGCAGCTTAGGGGTTCTAGCGGGAGATACGCAGTATTTT. The entire variable domain, with the rest obtained from reference TRBV7-9 and TRBJ2-3, is as follows: DTGVSQNPRHKITKRGQNVTFRCDPISEHNRLYWYRQTLGQGPEFLTYFQNEAQLEKSRLLSDRFSAERPKGSFSTLEIQRTEQGDSAMYLCASSLGVLAGDTQYFGPGTRLTVL.

This clonotype was picked up a small number of times. This chain joins TRBV7-2 and TRBJ2-7; 7 bases line up with TRBD2. CDR1 and CDR2 from the germline V gene are SGHTA and FQGNSA. The CDR3 is 14 residues long. Trimming took 3 bases from V and 3 from J; bases not matched to a gene: 5. CDR3 region: CASSLGGGFYEQYF. CDR3 DNA: TGTGCCAGCAGCTTGGGCGGGGGATTCTACGAGCAGTACTTC.

The chain couples TRBV21-1 to TRBJ1-5; no DNA check was done on the table's D call, TRBD1. TRBV21-1 is reported as a pseudogene. The CDR3 length is 19 residues. In DNA, the CDR3 is TGTGCCAGCAGCAAAGTTGGGGCGGCGGGGGGCCACAGCAATCAGCCCCAGCATTTT. This encodes CASSKVGAAGGHSNQPQHF.

V gene TRBV19 combines with J gene TRBJ1-4; D unresolved. Per germline, CDR1 LNHDA and CDR2 SQIVND (reference sequence). The CDR3 length is 12 residues. V was trimmed by 5 bases and J by 3 bases, leaving 4 bases between them. The CDR3: CASSLPNEKLFF. The DNA for the CDR3 is TGTGCCAGTAGTTTACCTAATGAAAAACTGTTTTTT.